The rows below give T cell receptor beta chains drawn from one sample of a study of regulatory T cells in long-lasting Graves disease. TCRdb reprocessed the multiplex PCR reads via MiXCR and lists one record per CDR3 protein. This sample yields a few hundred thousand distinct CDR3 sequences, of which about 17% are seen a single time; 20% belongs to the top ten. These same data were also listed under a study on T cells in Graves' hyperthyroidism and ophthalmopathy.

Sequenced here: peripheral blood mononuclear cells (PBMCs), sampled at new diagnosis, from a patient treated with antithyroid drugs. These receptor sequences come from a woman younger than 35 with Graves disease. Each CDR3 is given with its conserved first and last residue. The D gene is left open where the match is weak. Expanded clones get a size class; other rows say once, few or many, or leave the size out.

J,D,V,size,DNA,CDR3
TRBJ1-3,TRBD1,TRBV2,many,TGTGCCGGAGGACAGGTCAGAAACTCTGGAAACACCATATATTTT,CAGGQVRNSGNTIYF
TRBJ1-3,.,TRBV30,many,TGTGCCTGGAGATCAAGGGGCTCTGGAAACACCATATATTTT,CAWRSRGSGNTIYF
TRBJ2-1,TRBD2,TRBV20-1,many,TGCAGTGCTAGCCCGGGACTAGCGGGTGGGTCGTTCTTC,CSASPGLAGGSFF
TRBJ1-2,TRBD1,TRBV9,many,TGTGCCAGCAGCGCCCGAGGGGGACAGGGAGACGGCTACACCTTC,CASSARGGQGDGYTF
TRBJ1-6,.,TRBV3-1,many,TGTGCCAGCAGCCAAGATTTGCTACTGAATTCACCCCTCCACTTT,CASSQDLLLNSPLHF
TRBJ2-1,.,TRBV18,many,TGTGCCAGCTCACAAACAGGGTTGGAGGGCAATGAGCAGTTCTTC,CASSQTGLEGNEQFF
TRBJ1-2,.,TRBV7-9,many,TGTGCCAGCAGCTTAGCAGAAAGGGGCTATGGCTACACCTTC,CASSLAERGYGYTF
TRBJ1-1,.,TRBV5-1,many,TGCGCCAGCAGCCCCAACCCGGGGACTGAAGCTTTCTTT,CASSPNPGTEAFF
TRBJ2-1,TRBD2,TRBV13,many,TGTGCCAGCAGCACCGGACTAGCGACTTACAATGAGCAGTTCTTC,CASSTGLATYNEQFF
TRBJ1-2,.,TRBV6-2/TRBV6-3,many,TGTGCCAGCAACACACAGGTCTATGGCTACACCTTC,CASNTQVYGYTF
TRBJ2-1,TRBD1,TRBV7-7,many,TGTGCTAGCAGCCGTGGACAGGGGGCGCGGGAGCAGTTCTTC,CASSRGQGAREQFF
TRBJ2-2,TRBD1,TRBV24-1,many,TGTGCCACCAGTGACTCCGGACAGGGTGTTGCCGGGGAGCTGTTTTTT,CATSDSGQGVAGELFF
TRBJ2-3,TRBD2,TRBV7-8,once,TGTGCCAGCAGCTTAGAGGTAGCGGGGGGCCCCACAGATACGCAGTATTTT,CASSLEVAGGPTDTQYF
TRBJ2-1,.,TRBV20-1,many,TGCAGTGCTTCCAAGGGGTCCGGGGGCAATGAGCAGTTCTTC,CSASKGSGGNEQFF
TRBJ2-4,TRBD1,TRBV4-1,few,TGCGCCAGCAGCCAAGATCTGTTCGCGGGACAGGGGGCAGCCAAAAACATTCAGTACTTC,CASSQDLFAGQGAAKNIQYF
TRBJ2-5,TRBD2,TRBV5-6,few,TGTGCCAGCAGCTTGGGTGGCGGGAGTCAAGAGACCCAGTACTTC,CASSLGGGSQETQYF
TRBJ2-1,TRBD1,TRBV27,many,TGTGCCAGCAGGGGATTTGGGACAGGTTACAATGAGCAGTTCTTC,CASRGFGTGYNEQFF
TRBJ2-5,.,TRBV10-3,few,TGTGCCATCAGTGCGGGGCTGCAAGAGACCCAGTACTTC,CAISAGLQETQYF
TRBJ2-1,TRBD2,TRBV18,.,TGTGCCAGCTCACCAAGCCTAGCGGTACGGGGGGGTGAGCAGTTCTTC,CASSPSLAVRGGEQFF
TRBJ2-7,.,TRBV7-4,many,TGTGCCAGCAGCTGTTACGCGACTAGTACGTACGAGCAGTACTTC,CASSCYATSTYEQYF
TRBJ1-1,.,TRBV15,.,TGTGCCACCAGCAGCAGGGACGGCTCCTCTGAAGCTTTCTTT,CATSSRDGSSEAFF
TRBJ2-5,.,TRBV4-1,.,TGCGCCAGCAGCCACCCCGTGGCCGACGGAGGGAAGACCCAGCACTTC,CASSHPVADGGKTQHF
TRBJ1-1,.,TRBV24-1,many,TGTGCCACCAGTGCGTCCGTGGCGAACACTGAAGCTTTCTTT,CATSASVANTEAFF
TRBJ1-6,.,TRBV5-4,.,TGTGCCAGCAGCCGCGGGCTAAGGACAGCTAATTCACCCCTCCACTTT,CASSRGLRTANSPLHF
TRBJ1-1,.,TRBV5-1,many,TGCGCCAGCAGCTTGGACAGGGCTATTGAAGCTTTCTTT,CASSLDRAIEAFF
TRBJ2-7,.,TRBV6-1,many,TGTGCCAGCAGTCCCTCGGGACGGAGCTCCTACGAGCAGTACTTC,CASSPSGRSSYEQYF
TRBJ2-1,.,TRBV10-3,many,TGTGCCATCAGTGAGTCCGGGAGCCCGGTAAGGCAACGTGAGCAGTTCTTC,CAISESGSPVRQREQFF
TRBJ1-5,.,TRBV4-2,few,TGTGCCAGCAGCCAAGGGTCGGAGGGGCCCGTTCAGCCCCAGCATTTT,CASSQGSEGPVQPQHF
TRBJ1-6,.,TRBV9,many,TGTGCCAGCGGTTGGTCGAAGGATTCACCCCTCCACTTT,CASGWSKDSPLHF
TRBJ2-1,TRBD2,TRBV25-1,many,TGTGCCAGCAGAGGAGTGGGACTAGCGATCAATGAGCAGTTCTTC,CASRGVGLAINEQFF
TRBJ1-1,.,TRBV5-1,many,TGCGCCAGCAGCTTGGACGGACACACTGAAGCTTTCTTT,CASSLDGHTEAFF
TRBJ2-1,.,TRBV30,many,TGTGCCTGGAGCCCGGGAGAGGAGTACAATGAGCAGTTCTTC,CAWSPGEEYNEQFF
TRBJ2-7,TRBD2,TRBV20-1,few,TGCAGTGCTCTCCTAGCGGGAACCTACGAGCAGTACTTC,CSALLAGTYEQYF
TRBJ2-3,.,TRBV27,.,TGTGCCAGCAGTGGCGACCCAGTCGCAGATACGCAGTATTTT,CASSGDPVADTQYF
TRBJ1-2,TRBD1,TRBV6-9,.,TGTGCCAGCAGTTACACAGGGGGCAGCTATGGCTACACCTTC,CASSYTGGSYGYTF
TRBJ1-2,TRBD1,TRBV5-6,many,TGTGCCAGCAGCAGGGGACAGGGTGCTAACTATGGCTACACCTTC,CASSRGQGANYGYTF
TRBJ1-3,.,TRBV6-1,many,TGTGCCAGCAGTGAATCGACAAGGCCTGCTTACACCATATATTTT,CASSESTRPAYTIYF
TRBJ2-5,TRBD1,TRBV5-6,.,TGTGCCAGCAGCTCCAGGGGGCTCGGAGAGACCCAGTACTTC,CASSSRGLGETQYF
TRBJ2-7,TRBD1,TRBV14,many,TGTGCCAGCAGCCAAGGCAGGGGGCCTTACGAGCAGTACTTC,CASSQGRGPYEQYF
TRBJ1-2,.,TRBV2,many,TGTGCCAGCACTCGGAGGGGACTATCCTATGGCTACACCTTC,CASTRRGLSYGYTF